This is a list of T cell receptor beta chains from one sample in a study of cytomegalovirus exposure and HLA in healthy donors. Sequencing used immunoSEQ multiplex PCR; TCRdb keeps in-frame clones, though not all of them. The sample records tens of thousands of clones, more than 65% being singletons. The sequenced sample consisted of PBMCs. These receptors all stem from a woman aged 25 to 39 in good health and CMV-seronegative. Both conserved end residues are part of each CDR3. D genes are given only for firm matches. Clone size is given for some rows only: seen once, a few or many times, or a class if the clone is expanded.

v_call	clone_size	j_call	d_call	cdr3_nt	cdr3_aa
TRBV30	NA	TRBJ1-6	NA	TGTGCCTGGAGTGTGGCAGGGGACCATTCACCCCTCCACTTT	CAWSVAGDHSPLHF
TRBV6-5	NA	TRBJ1-2	TRBD1	TGTGCCAGCAGTTCTGGACAGGTTGGGAATGGCTACACCTTC	CASSSGQVGNGYTF
TRBV2	NA	TRBJ2-2	TRBD2	TGTGCCAGCAGTGATCCCGGACTAGCGGGGTCCGGGGAGCTGTTTTTT	CASSDPGLAGSGELFF
TRBV19	few	TRBJ1-1	TRBD1	TGTGCCAGTGGCGGGACAGCAGCTTATGAAGCTTTCTTT	CASGGTAAYEAFF
TRBV7-9	NA	TRBJ2-1	NA	TGTGCCAGCAGCCACGAGAGTTTACAGTTCTTC	CASSHESLQFF
TRBV19	NA	TRBJ1-2	NA	TGTGCCAGTAGTCTAAGACAGGACACAGCCTATGGCTACACCTTC	CASSLRQDTAYGYTF
TRBV9	NA	TRBJ2-3	NA	TGTGCCAGCAGCGTATCAAGCTCTATGCCAGATACGCAGTATTTT	CASSVSSSMPDTQYF
TRBV11-2	NA	TRBJ2-1	TRBD2	TGTGCCAGCAGCACAAGCGGGAACTCCTACAATGAGCAGTTCTTC	CASSTSGNSYNEQFF
TRBV6-5	NA	TRBJ1-2	NA	TGTGCCAGCAGTTACGACAGAGGGGGAGCCAACTATGGCTACACCTTC	CASSYDRGGANYGYTF
TRBV19	NA	TRBJ2-1	TRBD2	TGTGCCAGTAGTATCTCCGCTAGCGGGGGAGGGGAGCAGTTCTTC	CASSISASGGGEQFF
TRBV18	NA	TRBJ1-5	TRBD1	TGTGCCAGCTCCGGACAGGGGAAGGGGAATCAGCCCCAGCATTTT	CASSGQGKGNQPQHF
TRBV27	NA	TRBJ2-5	NA	TGTGCCAGCGGCCCGGGTAGCGGAGAGACCCAGTACTTC	CASGPGSGETQYF
TRBV7-2	NA	TRBJ1-4	NA	TGTGCCAGCAGCTTTTCCCCTGACGGGGAAAAACTGTTTTTT	CASSFSPDGEKLFF
TRBV7-8	NA	TRBJ2-7	TRBD2	TGTGCCAGCAGCCCTACTAGCGGGGGGGGCTCCTACGAGCAGTACTTC	CASSPTSGGGSYEQYF
TRBV4-3	NA	TRBJ2-4	TRBD1	TGCGCCAGCAGCCAAGATGGGGGACAGGGTTGGTCCAAAAACATTCAGTACTTC	CASSQDGGQGWSKNIQYF
TRBV4-1	few	TRBJ2-3	NA	TGCGCCAGCAGCCCAGGTCTCACAGATACGCAGTATTTT	CASSPGLTDTQYF
TRBV2	NA	TRBJ1-5	NA	TGTGCCAGCATGCAGGAACAGGGTACCCAGCATTTT	CASMQEQGTQHF
TRBV20-1	few	TRBJ2-5	NA	TGCAGTGCTAGCAAGACCCAGTACTTC	CSASKTQYF
TRBV30	NA	TRBJ1-2	NA	TGTGCCTGGACCGAGGGAATGGACTATGGCTACACCTTC	CAWTEGMDYGYTF
TRBV7-9	once	TRBJ2-3	NA	TGTGCCAGCAGCTCTGACTCGTTAGCCACAGATACGCAGTATTTT	CASSSDSLATDTQYF
TRBV9	NA	TRBJ2-1	TRBD2	TGTGCCAGCAGCGCGGGTAGCGGGGGGGCCCTGAATGAGCAGTTCTTC	CASSAGSGGALNEQFF
TRBV25-1	NA	TRBJ2-5	TRBD2	TGTGCCAGCAGTGGCCCCGCCGGGGGGGGCGGCGAGACCCAGTACTTC	CASSGPAGGGGETQYF
TRBV9	NA	TRBJ1-3	NA	TGTGCCAGCAGCCTCCGCCGGACAGCAAACTCTGGAAACACCATATATTTT	CASSLRRTANSGNTIYF
TRBV6-4	NA	TRBJ1-1	TRBD1	TGTGCCAGCAGTGGAACAGGGGACACTGAAGCTTTCTTT	CASSGTGDTEAFF
TRBV30	NA	TRBJ1-2	NA	TGTGCCTGGAAGGGGGGGCAGTTGAAGGGGAACTATGGCTACACCTTC	CAWKGGQLKGNYGYTF
TRBV30	NA	TRBJ1-5	TRBD1	TGTGCCTGGAGTGTACAGGGGGAACAGCCCCAGCATTTT	CAWSVQGEQPQHF
TRBV7-9	NA	TRBJ2-5	NA	TGTGCCAGCAGCTTAGGGGGCGGGAAAGAGACCCAGTACTTC	CASSLGGGKETQYF
TRBV19	few	TRBJ2-2	NA	TGTGCCAGTAGCACCCTTCGCCAGGGCGGCACCGGGGAGCTGTTTTTT	CASSTLRQGGTGELFF
TRBV27	NA	TRBJ2-1	TRBD2	TGTGCCAGCAGAACTTTCCTCGGGACTAGCGGGAGTAATGAGCAGTTCTTC	CASRTFLGTSGSNEQFF
TRBV6-4	few	TRBJ2-3	NA	TGTGCCACCTCGATAGCTGGGGCCACAGATACGCAGTATTTT	CATSIAGATDTQYF
TRBV11-3	NA	TRBJ2-4	TRBD2	TGTGCCAGCAGCCCCGGACTAGCGGGAGGGGGGGAAAACATTCAGTACTTC	CASSPGLAGGGENIQYF
TRBV30	few	TRBJ1-1	NA	TGTGCCTGGAGTGTACTAGCGAACACTGAAGCTTTCTTT	CAWSVLANTEAFF
TRBV30	NA	TRBJ1-4	NA	TGTGCCTGGAGTGGCACCCAGGGTCCCGTTTATGAAAAACTGTTTTTT	CAWSGTQGPVYEKLFF
TRBV6-5	NA	TRBJ1-1	NA	TGTGCCAGCAGTTACCGAGATAACACTGAAGCTTTCTTT	CASSYRDNTEAFF
TRBV5-6	NA	TRBJ2-3	TRBD2	TGTGCCAGCAGCCCCACTAGCGGGAGGGTCACAGATACGCAGTATTTT	CASSPTSGRVTDTQYF
TRBV9	NA	TRBJ1-1	TRBD1	TGTGCCAGCAGCTTCAGGACAGGGTCGGGCGACACTGAAGCTTTCTTT	CASSFRTGSGDTEAFF
TRBV30	NA	TRBJ2-2	NA	TGTGCCTGGAGTGCTGGGGGGGGGCGGAAAACCGGGGAGCTGTTTTTT	CAWSAGGGRKTGELFF
TRBV11-2	NA	TRBJ2-5	TRBD2	TGTGCCAGCAGCTTCAGACTAGCGGGGGATCAAGAGACCCAGTACTTC	CASSFRLAGDQETQYF
TRBV9	NA	TRBJ1-1	NA	TGTGCCAGCAGCGACCAAGGACAGCTAAACCTGAACACTGAAGCTTTCTTT	CASSDQGQLNLNTEAFF
TRBV21-1	NA	TRBJ1-2	NA	TGTGCCAGCAGTTGGGACAGCTATGGCTACACCTTC	CASSWDSYGYTF
TRBV29-1	NA	TRBJ2-3	TRBD1	TGCAGCGTTGAACACAGGGGGAGAGATACGCAGTATTTT	CSVEHRGRDTQYF
TRBV15	NA	TRBJ2-7	TRBD1	TGTGCCACCAGCAGCCTGGGACAGGGGGCGCGGTACGAGCAGTACTTC	CATSSLGQGARYEQYF
TRBV28	NA	TRBJ1-1	TRBD1	TGTGCCAGCAGTTTAAACAGGGGAGGTGAAGCTTTCTTT	CASSLNRGGEAFF
TRBV19	NA	TRBJ2-5	TRBD2	TGTGCCAGTACTGGGGGGGGTTACCAAGAGACCCAGTACTTC	CASTGGGYQETQYF
TRBV6-5	NA	TRBJ2-1	NA	TGTGCCAGCACCCTTCAGGTCAATGAGCAGTTCTTC	CASTLQVNEQFF
TRBV2	few	TRBJ1-1	NA	TGTGCCAGCAGTATAGGAGAAAACACTGAAGCTTTCTTT	CASSIGENTEAFF
TRBV10-3	few	TRBJ2-1	TRBD2	TGTGCCATCAGTGGACTAGCGGGAGACTACAATGAGCAGTTCTTC	CAISGLAGDYNEQFF
TRBV6-6	NA	TRBJ1-1	NA	TGTGCCAGCACCGTACTAGGCGCTGAAGCTTTCTTT	CASTVLGAEAFF
TRBV11-3	NA	TRBJ2-5	TRBD2	TGTGCCAGCAGCTTCGATAGCGGGGGCTTTAAGACCCAGTACTTC	CASSFDSGGFKTQYF
TRBV6-5	NA	TRBJ1-1	NA	TGTGCCAGCAGACGACGGGACACGAGGACTGAAGCTTTCTTT	CASRRRDTRTEAFF
TRBV5-4	NA	TRBJ2-1	NA	TGTGCCAGCAGTAACCCCGGGGGACGGAATGAGCAGTTCTTC	CASSNPGGRNEQFF
TRBV27	NA	TRBJ1-1	NA	TGTGCCAGCAGATCGGACAGTCTGAACACTGAAGCTTTCTTT	CASRSDSLNTEAFF
TRBV29-1	NA	TRBJ1-4	NA	TGCAGCACCTCAGGGGCCACCAATAATGAAAAACTGTTTTTT	CSTSGATNNEKLFF
TRBV4-1	NA	TRBJ2-3	TRBD2	TGCGCCAGCAGCCAAGTAGCGGGAGCCGGGGCAGATACGCAGTATTTT	CASSQVAGAGADTQYF
TRBV6-5	NA	TRBJ2-1	TRBD2	TGTGCCAGCAGTCTAACTAGCGGGAGGCGCCGGGAGCAGTTCTTC	CASSLTSGRRREQFF